A selection of T cell receptor beta chains follows, all from one sample in a study of T cell repertoires in cytomegalovirus infection. TCRdb processed the reads anew with MiXCR; each CDR3 protein has one entry. The table lists roughly 230,000 distinct CDR3 sequences, 17% of them singletons. Sequencing used CD8+ T cells from PBMCs. The receptors derive from a human donor in good health (CMV status not recorded). Some clones in this sample may be carry-over from other donors' samples. Each CDR3 is given with its conserved first and last residue. A D gene is named only where the DNA matches it firmly. Clone size is not always given. Where it is, it says once, few, many or a class for expanded clones.

- | TRBJ2-7 | - | TRBV29-1 | TGCAGCGTTCTTGACGGAGACTACGAGCAGTACTTC | CSVLDGDYEQYF
- | TRBJ2-3 | - | TRBV29-1 | TGCAGCGTTCACCCCGTAGGGACAGATACGCAGTATTTT | CSVHPVGTDTQYF
TRBD2 | TRBJ2-3 | many | TRBV7-2 | TGTGCCAGCAGCGACTGGACTAGCGGGGGCACAGATACGCAGTATTTT | CASSDWTSGGTDTQYF
- | TRBJ2-3 | many | TRBV7-9 | TGTGCCAGCTCCCTAACAGGGAATACGCAGTATTTT | CASSLTGNTQYF
- | TRBJ2-3 | many | TRBV7-2 | TGTGCCAGCAGCTTAGTGTGGGGGGCCAACACAGATACGCAGTATTTT | CASSLVWGANTDTQYF
TRBD2 | TRBJ2-7 | many | TRBV7-9 | TGTGCCAGCAGCTTGTCTCGGGGGGGAGGCGAGCAGTACTTC | CASSLSRGGGEQYF
TRBD1 | TRBJ1-6 | - | TRBV4-3 | TGCGCCAGCAGCCAAGGCAGGGGGGATAATTCACCCCTCCACTTT | CASSQGRGDNSPLHF
- | TRBJ2-2 | many | TRBV12-3/TRBV12-4 | TGTGCCAGCACCCTTACAGGGACCGGGGAGCTGTTTTTT | CASTLTGTGELFF
- | TRBJ1-2 | many | TRBV7-9 | TGTGCCAGCAGTCCGGGACTGATCATCTATGGCTACACCTTC | CASSPGLIIYGYTF
TRBD1 | TRBJ1-6 | - | TRBV13 | TGTGCCAGCAGCGCGGGACAGGGATATAATTTACCCCTCCACTTT | CASSAGQGYNLPLHF
- | TRBJ1-1 | few | TRBV6-2/TRBV6-3 | TGTGCCAGCAGTTACTCGGTTCAGTTTATAGACACTGAAGCTTTCTTT | CASSYSVQFIDTEAFF
TRBD2 | TRBJ2-4 | large | TRBV12-3/TRBV12-4 | TGTGCCAGCAGTTTTGGCGGGGGTGGGGACATTCAGTACTTC | CASSFGGGGDIQYF
TRBD2 | TRBJ2-1 | few | TRBV10-3 | TGTGCCATCAGTGCTGGCAGCGGGGGCTACAATGAGCAGTTCTTC | CAISAGSGGYNEQFF
- | TRBJ2-7 | - | TRBV5-5 | TGTGCCAGCAGCTTATGGCAGGGGACCGGCTACGAGCAGTACTTC | CASSLWQGTGYEQYF
- | TRBJ1-1 | - | TRBV20-1 | TGCAGTGCCGAATCGGGGCTCAACACTGAAGCTTTCTTT | CSAESGLNTEAFF
TRBD1 | TRBJ1-1 | few | TRBV29-1 | TGCAGCTACCACGGGACAGGGGGAGTAAAAGCTTTCTTT | CSYHGTGGVKAFF
TRBD1 | TRBJ2-7 | - | TRBV27 | TGTGCCAGCAGTTCCTCACGGACAGGGGTCTCCTACGAGCAGTACTTC | CASSSSRTGVSYEQYF
- | TRBJ1-1 | - | TRBV25-1 | TGTGCCAGCAGCGCCCTGACCGGGAACACTGAAGCTTTCTTT | CASSALTGNTEAFF
TRBD1 | TRBJ1-1 | - | TRBV5-4 | TGTGCCAGCAGCCCCGCTGGACAGGGGGCCTCTGAAGCTTTCTTT | CASSPAGQGASEAFF
- | TRBJ2-1 | - | TRBV19 | TGTGCCAGTAGCAATTACTTGGGCAGGGGATATGAGCAGTTCTTC | CASSNYLGRGYEQFF
- | TRBJ1-2 | many | TRBV7-9 | TGTGCCAGCAGCTTAGACCTCGGAGAGCCTTATGGCTACACCTTC | CASSLDLGEPYGYTF
- | TRBJ2-5 | many | TRBV7-2 | TGTGCCAGCAGCCCCTCGGAAGGGGAGTACCAAGAGACCCAGTACTTC | CASSPSEGEYQETQYF
- | TRBJ2-5 | many | TRBV6-5 | TGTGCCAGCAGTTACTCGGGGGTAGGAGAGACCCAGTACTTC | CASSYSGVGETQYF
- | TRBJ2-1 | many | TRBV28 | TGTGCCAGCAGTTGGCCCAATGAGCAGTTCTTC | CASSWPNEQFF
- | TRBJ2-7 | many | TRBV28 | TGTGCCAGCACCTCTGCTTTTTTCCCTAAGGGTACCTACGAGCAGTACTTC | CASTSAFFPKGTYEQYF
TRBD2 | TRBJ2-1 | few | TRBV7-9 | TGTGCCAGCAGCTTAGTCTCGGGTAGCGGGGGCGAGCAGTTCTTC | CASSLVSGSGGEQFF
- | TRBJ2-1 | - | TRBV4-3 | TGCGCCAGCAGCCAAGGGGGTGAGCAGTTCTTC | CASSQGGEQFF
- | TRBJ1-2 | - | TRBV12-3/TRBV12-4 | TGTGCCAGCAGCGAAAACAGGGTTTACAACTATGGCTACACCTTC | CASSENRVYNYGYTF
- | TRBJ1-1 | few | TRBV19 | TGTGCCAGCCTTCAATATAGCTGGAGGGGCACTGAAGCTTTCTTT | CASLQYSWRGTEAFF